This T cell receptor (beta chain) was sequenced in a study of OX40 agonist ivuxolimab in advanced cancers. Background on the whole study: The costimulatory receptor OX40 (CD134) was targeted by ivuxolimab, a fully human IgG2 agonistic monoclonal antibody. Intravenous ivuxolimab was administered to patients every 2 weeks at six dose levels: 0.01, 0.1, 0.3, 1.5, 3 and 10 mg/kg. Of the approximately 53 patients in dose escalation, 19 had hepatocellular carcinoma, roughly 15 had melanoma, 9 had renal cell carcinoma and 9 had head and neck cancer. In the dose-escalation cohort, more than 75% of patients were male, and the mean age was roughly 60 years, with a range of about 23 to 80. Prior anti-PD-1, anti-PD-L1 or anti-CTLA-4 therapy was permitted, and 30% to 45% of dose-escalation patients had received checkpoint inhibitors. Partial responses were achieved by three dose-escalation patients, of whom one had hepatocellular carcinoma and two had cutaneous melanoma. The point of sequencing TCRbeta in the periphery was to test whether ivuxolimab changed TCR sequence diversity and drove clonal T-cell expansion. The monotherapy dose-escalation portion (N of about 52 patients) of the phase I ivuxolimab trial is reported in the paper. Results and caveats for the whole study, not just this receptor: In partial responders in the 0.1-3.0 mg/kg groups, normalized peripheral clonal expansion was found to be among the lowest, especially among CD8+ T cells. At doses of 0.1 to 3.0 mg/kg, clonal expansion of both CD4+ and CD8+ blood T cells was observed from baseline to week 6. The antigen specificity of the peripheral T cells that underwent clonal expansion was not determined. After ivuxolimab, more expanded clones were found on average in CD8+ T cells than in CD4+ T cells. Low levels of normalized T-cell clonal expansion were also seen in some patients who did not respond.

Note on this clone: Its antigen target is currently unknown. Base qualities are not recorded, but no much larger clone differs from it by a single base.

CDR1 is given as SEHNR and CDR2 as FQNEAQ, both from the germline V gene (reference sequence). The V end loses 5 bases and the J end loses 10 bases, and a stretch of 20 bases separates them. Its CDR3 holds 15 amino acids, cysteine through phenylalanine. The kept DNA is CDR3 alone, 45 bases in frame from the first base. Genomic DNA was isolated from the sorted cells so that the TCRbeta CDR3 region could be sequenced. The immunoSEQ Assay was used to sequence the TCRbeta CDR3 regions. TCRdb obtained this table from immuneACCESS and retained in-frame rearrangements with V and J assigned. These tables miss some clones; where compared with another copy, unresolved V genes account for less than half of the shortfall, and the remainder is unexplained. Counted in this sample were about 58,000 clones; around 78% of them appeared once. The top ten clonotypes cover about 3.1% of the sample. The trial excluded patients who had a history of autoimmune disease or who were on systemic immunosuppression. In every dose cohort, peripheral blood was drawn for TCR sequencing at baseline, cycle 4 day 1, and cycle 7 day 1. Samples came from an open-label, multicenter, first-in-human phase I dose-escalation trial of ivuxolimab. Adults with locally advanced or metastatic head and neck squamous cell, hepatocellular, melanoma or renal cell carcinoma were enrolled in the trial. Before TCR sequencing, CD4+ T cells and CD8+ T cells from peripheral blood were sorted into separate populations.

The clonotype originates from an adult with an advanced solid tumor such as melanoma, head and neck, liver or kidney cancer. The specimen comprised CD4+ or CD8+ T cells sorted from blood, sampled in a trial of the OX40 agonist ivuxolimab. The chain joins TRBV7-9 to TRBJ1-4; the D gene is perhaps TRBD1, from 5 matching bases. The CDR3 region has the sequence CASSAPGTDLGKLFF. The sequenced DNA is TGTGCCAGCAGCGCCCCCGGGACGGACCTGGGAAAACTGTTTTTT.